What follows describes a single T cell receptor beta chain. The junction departs from germline at one end; a sequencing error may be responsible. The CDR3 extends over 16 amino acids. Germline loops: CDR1 DFQATT, CDR2 SNEGSKA (reference sequence). This specimen comes from a study of metastatic and nonmetastatic thyroid tumors. Across the whole study: Malignant thyroid and benign thyroid patients provided blood and tumor or nodule tissue whose repertoires were compared.

All patients were untreated before thyroid surgery. TCRdb re-analyzed the PCR reads using MiXCR. This table has 75,000 to 100,000 clones, approximately 11% appearing once. The receptor's source is a female donor with papillary thyroid cancer or a benign thyroid nodule (not recorded which). Some clones in this sample may be carry-over from other donors' samples. This chain joins TRBV20-1 and TRBJ1-3; TRBD1 matches 8 bases. Sequencing was performed on blood. In nucleotides, the CDR3 is TGCAGTGCTAGAGTCGGGGACAGGATTACGGGAAACACAATATATTTT. It is translated as CSARVGDRITGNTIYF.